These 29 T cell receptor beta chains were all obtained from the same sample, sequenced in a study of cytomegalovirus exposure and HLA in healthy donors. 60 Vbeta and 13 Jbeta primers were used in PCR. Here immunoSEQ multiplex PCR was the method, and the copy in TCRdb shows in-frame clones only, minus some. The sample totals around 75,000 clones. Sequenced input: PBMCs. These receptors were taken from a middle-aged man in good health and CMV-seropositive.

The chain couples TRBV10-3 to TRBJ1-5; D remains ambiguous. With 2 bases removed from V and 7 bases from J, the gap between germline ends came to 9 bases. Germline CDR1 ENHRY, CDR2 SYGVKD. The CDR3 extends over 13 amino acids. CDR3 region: CAISEEGGQPQHF. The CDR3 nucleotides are TGTGCCATCAGTGAGGAGGGAGGGCAGCCCCAGCATTTT.

The CDR3 DNA sequence: TGTGCCAGCAGACAGCTAAGCTCCTATAATTCACCCCTCCACTTT. Translated, it gives CASRQLSSYNSPLHF. V gene TRBV6-1 combines with J gene TRBJ1-6; D remains unclear. V shed 6 bases and J shed 0 bases, with 9 bases lying between them. The CDR3 contains 15 residues. Germline loops: CDR1 MNHNS, CDR2 SASEGT.

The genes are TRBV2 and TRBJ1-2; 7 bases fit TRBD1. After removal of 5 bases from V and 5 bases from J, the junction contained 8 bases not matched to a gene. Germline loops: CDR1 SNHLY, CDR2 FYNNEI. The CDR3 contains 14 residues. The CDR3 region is CASSFGNRGYGYTF. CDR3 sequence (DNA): TGTGCCAGCAGTTTTGGTAACAGGGGTTATGGCTACACCTTC.

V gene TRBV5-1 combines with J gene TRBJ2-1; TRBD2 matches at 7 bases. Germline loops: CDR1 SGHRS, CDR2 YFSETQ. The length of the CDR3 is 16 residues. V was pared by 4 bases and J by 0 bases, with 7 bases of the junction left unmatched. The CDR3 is CASSPYLAVSYNEQFF. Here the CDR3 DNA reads TGCGCCAGCAGCCCTTACCTAGCGGTCTCCTACAATGAGCAGTTCTTC.

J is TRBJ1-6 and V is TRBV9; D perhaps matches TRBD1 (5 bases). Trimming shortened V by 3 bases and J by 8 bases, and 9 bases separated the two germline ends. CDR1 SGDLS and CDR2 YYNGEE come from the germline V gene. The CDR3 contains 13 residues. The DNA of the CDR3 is TGTGCCAGCAGCGCACGGGGGGATTCACCCCTCCACTTT. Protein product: CASSARGDSPLHF.

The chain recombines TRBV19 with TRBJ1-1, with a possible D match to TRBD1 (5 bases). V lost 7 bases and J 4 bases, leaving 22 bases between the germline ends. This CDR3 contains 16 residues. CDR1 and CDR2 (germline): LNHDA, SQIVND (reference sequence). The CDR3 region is CASILKSDRRGTEAFF. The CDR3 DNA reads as TGTGCCAGTATCCTAAAATCCGACAGAAGGGGCACTGAAGCTTTCTTT.

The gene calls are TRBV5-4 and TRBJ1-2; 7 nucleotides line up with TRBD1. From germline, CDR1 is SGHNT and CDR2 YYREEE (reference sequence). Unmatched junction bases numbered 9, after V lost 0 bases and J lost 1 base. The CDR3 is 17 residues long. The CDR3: CASSLVGGQWSNYGYTF. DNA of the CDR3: TGTGCCAGCAGCTTGGTGGGGGGACAGTGGAGTAACTATGGCTACACCTTC.

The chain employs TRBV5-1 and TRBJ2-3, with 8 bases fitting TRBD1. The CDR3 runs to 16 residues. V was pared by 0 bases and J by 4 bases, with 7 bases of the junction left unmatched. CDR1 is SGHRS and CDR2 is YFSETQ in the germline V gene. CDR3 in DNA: TGCGCCAGCAGCTTGGGAGACAGGGGATCGGCAGATACGCAGTATTTT. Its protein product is CASSLGDRGSADTQYF. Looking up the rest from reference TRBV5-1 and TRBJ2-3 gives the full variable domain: KAGVTQTPRYLIKTRGQQVTLSCSPISGHRSVSWYQQTPGQGLQFLFEYFSETQRNKGNFPGRFSGRQFSNSRSEMNVSTLELGDSALYLCASSLGDRGSADTQYFGPGTRLTVL.

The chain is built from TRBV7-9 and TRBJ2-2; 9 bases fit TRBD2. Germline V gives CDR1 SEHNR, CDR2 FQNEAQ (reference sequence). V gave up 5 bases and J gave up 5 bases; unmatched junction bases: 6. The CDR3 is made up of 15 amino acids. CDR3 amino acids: CASSLPAGGTGELFF. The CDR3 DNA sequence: TGTGCCAGCAGCCTACCGGCGGGGGGGACCGGGGAGCTGTTTTTT.

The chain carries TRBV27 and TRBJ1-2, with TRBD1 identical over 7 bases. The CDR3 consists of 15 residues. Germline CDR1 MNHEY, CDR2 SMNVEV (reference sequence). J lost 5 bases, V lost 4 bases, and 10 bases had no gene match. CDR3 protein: CASSYRGSLGYGYTF. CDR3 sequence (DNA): TGTGCCAGCAGTTACAGGGGATCGCTCGGATATGGCTACACCTTC.

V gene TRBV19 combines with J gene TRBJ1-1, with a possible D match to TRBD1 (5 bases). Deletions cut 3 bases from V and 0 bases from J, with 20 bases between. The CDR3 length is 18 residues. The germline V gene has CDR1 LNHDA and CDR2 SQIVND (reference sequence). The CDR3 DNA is TGTGCCAGTAGTATTGAACGGCGCAGGGAACCCCTGAACACTGAAGCTTTCTTT. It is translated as CASSIERRREPLNTEAFF.

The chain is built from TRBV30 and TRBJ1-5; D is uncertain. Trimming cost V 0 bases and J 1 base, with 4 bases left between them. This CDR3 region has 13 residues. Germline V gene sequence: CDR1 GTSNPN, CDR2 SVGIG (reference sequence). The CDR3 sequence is CAWSVRSNQPQHF. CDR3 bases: TGTGCCTGGAGTGTGCGAAGCAATCAGCCCCAGCATTTT.

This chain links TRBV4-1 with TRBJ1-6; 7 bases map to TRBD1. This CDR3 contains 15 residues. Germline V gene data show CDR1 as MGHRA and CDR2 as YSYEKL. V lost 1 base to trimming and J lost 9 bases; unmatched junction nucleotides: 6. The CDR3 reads CASSQVRDRTSPLHF. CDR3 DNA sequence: TGCGCCAGCAGCCAAGTACGGGACAGAACTTCACCCCTCCACTTT.

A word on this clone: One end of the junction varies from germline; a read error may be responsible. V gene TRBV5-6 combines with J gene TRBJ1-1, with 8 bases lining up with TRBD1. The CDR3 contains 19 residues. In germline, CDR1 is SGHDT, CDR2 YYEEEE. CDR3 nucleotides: TGTGCCGGCAGCCTGTTGGAGCGACAGGGGTTTCTAATGAACACTGAAGCTTTCTTT. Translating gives CAGSLLERQGFLMNTEAFF. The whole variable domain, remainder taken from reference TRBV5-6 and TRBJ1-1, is DAGVTQSPTHLIKTRGQQVTLRCSPKSGHDTVSWYQQALGQGPQFIFQYYEEEERQRGNFPDRFSGHQFPNYSSELNVNALLLGDSALYLCAGSLLERQGFLMNTEAFFGQGTRLTVV.

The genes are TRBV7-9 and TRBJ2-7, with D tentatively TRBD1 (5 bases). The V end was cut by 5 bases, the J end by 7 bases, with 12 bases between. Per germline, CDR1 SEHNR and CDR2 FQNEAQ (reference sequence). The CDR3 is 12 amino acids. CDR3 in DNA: TGTGCCAGCAGCCTAGGGGTTAGGGAGCAGTACGTC. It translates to CASSLGVREQYV.

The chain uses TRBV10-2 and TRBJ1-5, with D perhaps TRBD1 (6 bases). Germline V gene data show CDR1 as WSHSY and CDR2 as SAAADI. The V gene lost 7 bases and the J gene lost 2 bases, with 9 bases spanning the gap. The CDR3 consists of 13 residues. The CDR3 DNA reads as TGCGCCAGCACGGGGGGCGGCAATCAGCCCCAGCATTTT. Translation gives CASTGGGNQPQHF.

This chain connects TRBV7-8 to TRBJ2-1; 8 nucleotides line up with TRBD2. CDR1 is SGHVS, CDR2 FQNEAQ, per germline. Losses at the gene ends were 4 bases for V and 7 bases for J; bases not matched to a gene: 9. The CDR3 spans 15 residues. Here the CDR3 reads CASSSPAGAGNEQFF. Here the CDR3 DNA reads TGTGCCAGCAGCTCTCCAGCGGGGGCCGGAAATGAGCAGTTCTTC. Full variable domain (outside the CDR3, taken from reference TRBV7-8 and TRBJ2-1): GAGVSQSPRYKVAKRGQDVALRCDPISGHVSLFWYQQALGQGPEFLTYFQNEAQLDKSGLPSDRFFAERPEGSVSTLKIQRTQQEDSAVYLCASSSPAGAGNEQFFGPGTRLTVL.

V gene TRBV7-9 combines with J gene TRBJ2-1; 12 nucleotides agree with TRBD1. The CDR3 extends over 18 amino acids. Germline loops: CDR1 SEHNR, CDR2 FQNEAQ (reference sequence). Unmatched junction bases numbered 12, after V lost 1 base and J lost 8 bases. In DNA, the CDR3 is TGTGCCAGCAGCTTAGAGGGGACAGGGGGCTTTATACTCTATGAGCAGTTCTTC. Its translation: CASSLEGTGGFILYEQFF.

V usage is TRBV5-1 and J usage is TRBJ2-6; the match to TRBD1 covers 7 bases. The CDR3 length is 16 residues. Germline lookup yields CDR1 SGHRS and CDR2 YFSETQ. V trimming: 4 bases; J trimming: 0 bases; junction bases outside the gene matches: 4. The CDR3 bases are TGCGCCAGCAGCCTGAGACAGGGCTCTGGGGCCAACGTCCTGACTTTC. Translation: CASSLRQGSGANVLTF.

The CDR3 spells CASSNARGGETQYF. CDR3 in DNA: TGTGCCAGCAGCAACGCCAGGGGCGGAGAGACCCAGTACTTC. The chain links TRBV11-2 to TRBJ2-5, with a possible D match to TRBD1 (6 bases). Trimming took off 5 bases at V and 4 bases at J, with 14 bases between the two ends. The CDR3 extends over 14 amino acids. Germline lookup yields CDR1 SGHAT and CDR2 FQNNGV. Filled out from reference TRBV11-2 and TRBJ2-5, the complete variable domain reads EAGVAQSPRYKIIEKRQSVAFWCNPISGHATLYWYQQILGQGPKLLIQFQNNGVVDDSQLPKDRFSAERLKGVDSTLKIQPAKLEDSAVYLCASSNARGGETQYFGPGTRLLVL.

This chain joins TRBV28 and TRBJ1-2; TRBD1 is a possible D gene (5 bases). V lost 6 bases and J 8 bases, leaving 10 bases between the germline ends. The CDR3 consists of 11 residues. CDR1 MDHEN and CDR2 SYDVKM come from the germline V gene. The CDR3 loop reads CASSPGGGYTF. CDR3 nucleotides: TGTGCCAGCAGCCCCGGGGGGGGCTACACCTTC.

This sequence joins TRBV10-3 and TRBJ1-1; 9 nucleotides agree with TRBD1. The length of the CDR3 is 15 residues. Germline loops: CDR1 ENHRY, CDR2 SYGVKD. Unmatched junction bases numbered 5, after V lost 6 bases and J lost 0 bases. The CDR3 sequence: CAISWGQGMNTEAFF. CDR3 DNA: TGTGCCATCAGCTGGGGACAGGGAATGAACACTGAAGCTTTCTTT.

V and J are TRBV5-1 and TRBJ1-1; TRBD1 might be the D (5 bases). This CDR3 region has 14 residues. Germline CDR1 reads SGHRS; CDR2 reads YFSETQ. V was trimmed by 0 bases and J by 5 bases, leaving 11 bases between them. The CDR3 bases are TGCGCCAGCAGCTTGGGCTTTGGGGCGACTGAAGCTTTCTTT. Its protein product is CASSLGFGATEAFF.

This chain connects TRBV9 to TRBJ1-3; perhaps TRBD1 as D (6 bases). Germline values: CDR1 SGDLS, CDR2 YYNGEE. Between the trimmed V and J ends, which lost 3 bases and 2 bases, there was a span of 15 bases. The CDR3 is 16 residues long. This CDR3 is CASSGPGVSPGNTIYF. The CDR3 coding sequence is TGTGCCAGCAGCGGCCCAGGGGTATCCCCTGGAAACACCATATATTTT.

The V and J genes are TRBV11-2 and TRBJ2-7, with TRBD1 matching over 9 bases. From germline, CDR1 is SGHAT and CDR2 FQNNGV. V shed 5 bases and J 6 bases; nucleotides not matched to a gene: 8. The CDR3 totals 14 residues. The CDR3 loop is CASSRDRASGEQYF. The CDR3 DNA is TGTGCCAGCAGCCGGGACAGGGCGTCGGGCGAGCAGTACTTC. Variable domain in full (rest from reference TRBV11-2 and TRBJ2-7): EAGVAQSPRYKIIEKRQSVAFWCNPISGHATLYWYQQILGQGPKLLIQFQNNGVVDDSQLPKDRFSAERLKGVDSTLKIQPAKLEDSAVYLCASSRDRASGEQYFGPGTRLTVT.

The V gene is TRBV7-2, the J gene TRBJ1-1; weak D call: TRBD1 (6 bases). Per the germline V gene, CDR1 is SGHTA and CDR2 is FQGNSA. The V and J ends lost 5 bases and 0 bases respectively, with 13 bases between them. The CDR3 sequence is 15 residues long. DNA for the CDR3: TGTGCCAGCAGCCTCCTGGGGGCGGTGAACACTGAAGCTTTCTTT. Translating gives CASSLLGAVNTEAFF.

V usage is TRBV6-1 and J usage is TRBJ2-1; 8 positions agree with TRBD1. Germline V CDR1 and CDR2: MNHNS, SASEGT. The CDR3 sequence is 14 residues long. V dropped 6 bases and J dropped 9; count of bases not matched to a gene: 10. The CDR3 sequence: CASSRGTGSGEQFF. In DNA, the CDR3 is TGTGCCAGCAGCCGGGGGACAGGATCCGGTGAGCAGTTCTTC.

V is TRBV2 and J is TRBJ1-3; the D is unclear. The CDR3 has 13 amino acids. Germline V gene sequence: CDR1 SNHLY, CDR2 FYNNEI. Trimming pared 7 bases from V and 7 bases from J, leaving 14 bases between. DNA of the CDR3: TGTGCCAGCAATGGCAGGTTGTCGAACACCATATATTTT. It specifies CASNGRLSNTIYF. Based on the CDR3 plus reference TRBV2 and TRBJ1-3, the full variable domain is EPEVTQTPSHQVTQMGQEVILRCVPISNHLYFYWYRQILGQKVEFLVSFYNNEISEKSEIFDDQFSVERPDGSNFTLKIRSTKLEDSAMYFCASNGRLSNTIYFGEGSWLTVV.

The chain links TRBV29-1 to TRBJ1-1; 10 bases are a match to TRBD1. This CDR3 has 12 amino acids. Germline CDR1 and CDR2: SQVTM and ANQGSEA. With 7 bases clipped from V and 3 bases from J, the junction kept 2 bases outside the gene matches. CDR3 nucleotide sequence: TGCAGCGCCGGACAGGGGGACACTGAAGCTTTCTTT. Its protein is CSAGQGDTEAFF.